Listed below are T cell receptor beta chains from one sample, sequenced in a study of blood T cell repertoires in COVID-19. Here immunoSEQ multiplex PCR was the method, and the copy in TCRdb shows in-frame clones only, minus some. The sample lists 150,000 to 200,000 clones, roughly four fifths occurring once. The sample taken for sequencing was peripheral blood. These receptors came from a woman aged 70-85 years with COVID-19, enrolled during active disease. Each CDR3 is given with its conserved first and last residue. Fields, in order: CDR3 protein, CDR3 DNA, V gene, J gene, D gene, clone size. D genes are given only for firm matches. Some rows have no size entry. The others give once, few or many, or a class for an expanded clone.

CDR3 protein: CASSQQGPGELFF; CDR3 DNA: TGCGCCAGCAGCCAACAGGGACCCGGGGAGCTGTTTTTT; V gene: TRBV5-1; J gene: TRBJ2-2; D gene: .; clone size: .
CDR3 protein: CASSPTGGSYGYTF; CDR3 DNA: TGTGCCAGCAGCCCGACGGGGGGTTCCTATGGCTACACCTTC; V gene: TRBV7-2; J gene: TRBJ1-2; D gene: .; clone size: .
CDR3 protein: CASSVSPGEETQYF; CDR3 DNA: TGTGCCAGCAGTGTATCCCCGGGGGAAGAGACCCAGTACTTC; V gene: TRBV2; J gene: TRBJ2-5; D gene: .; clone size: few
CDR3 protein: CASSLAGAETQYF; CDR3 DNA: TGTGCCAGCAGTCTAGCGGGAGCTGAGACCCAGTACTTC; V gene: TRBV5-5; J gene: TRBJ2-5; D gene: TRBD2; clone size: .
CDR3 protein: CASSVSGGPGTDTQYF; CDR3 DNA: TGTGCCAGCAGCGTATCAGGAGGGCCGGGTACAGATACGCAGTATTTT; V gene: TRBV28; J gene: TRBJ2-3; D gene: .; clone size: .
CDR3 protein: CASSLRDRVLDTIYF; CDR3 DNA: TGTGCCAGCAGCCTCCGGGACAGGGTATTGGACACCATATATTTT; V gene: TRBV7-2; J gene: TRBJ1-3; D gene: TRBD1; clone size: .
CDR3 protein: CASSLSGRDEQYF; CDR3 DNA: TGTGCCAGCTCACTTAGCGGGAGGGACGAGCAGTACTTC; V gene: TRBV18; J gene: TRBJ2-7; D gene: TRBD2; clone size: .
CDR3 protein: CASSPLGAQERNQPQHF; CDR3 DNA: TGTGCCAGTAGTCCTTTAGGCGCACAGGAACGCAATCAGCCCCAGCATTTT; V gene: TRBV19; J gene: TRBJ1-5; D gene: .; clone size: .
CDR3 protein: CASSRDSNEQFF; CDR3 DNA: TGTGCCAGCTCGCGGGACAGCAATGAGCAGTTCTTC; V gene: TRBV18; J gene: TRBJ2-1; D gene: .; clone size: .
CDR3 protein: CASRHSGGGSYNEQFF; CDR3 DNA: TGTGCCAGCAGGCATAGCGGGGGAGGAAGCTACAATGAGCAGTTCTTC; V gene: TRBV3-1/TRBV3-2; J gene: TRBJ2-1; D gene: TRBD2; clone size: .
CDR3 protein: CAIMGRGDTEAFF; CDR3 DNA: TGTGCCATCATGGGCAGGGGGGACACTGAAGCTTTCTTT; V gene: TRBV10-3; J gene: TRBJ1-1; D gene: TRBD1; clone size: .
CDR3 protein: CASSTPGLARNEQFF; CDR3 DNA: TGTGCCAGTAGTACACCGGGACTAGCGAGGAATGAGCAGTTCTTC; V gene: TRBV19; J gene: TRBJ2-1; D gene: TRBD2; clone size: .
CDR3 protein: CASSLTGGSEQYF; CDR3 DNA: TGTGCCAGCAGTTTGACGGGAGGTTCCGAGCAGTACTTC; V gene: TRBV6-2/TRBV6-3; J gene: TRBJ2-7; D gene: TRBD2; clone size: .
CDR3 protein: CAWSVQSYGSPLHF; CDR3 DNA: TGTGCCTGGAGTGTACAAAGTTATGGCTCACCCCTCCACTTT; V gene: TRBV30; J gene: TRBJ1-6; D gene: .; clone size: .
CDR3 protein: CASSSGTSYNEQFF; CDR3 DNA: TGTGCCAGCAGCTCCGGGACTAGCTATAATGAGCAGTTCTTC; V gene: TRBV9; J gene: TRBJ2-1; D gene: TRBD2; clone size: .
CDR3 protein: CASSLGKGVLAFF; CDR3 DNA: TGTGCCAGCAGCTTGGGCAAAGGGGTGCTCGCTTTCTTT; V gene: TRBV5-8; J gene: TRBJ1-1; D gene: .; clone size: .
CDR3 protein: CAIGQGGPGANVLTF; CDR3 DNA: TGTGCCATCGGACAGGGGGGACCTGGGGCCAACGTCCTGACTTTC; V gene: TRBV10-3; J gene: TRBJ2-6; D gene: TRBD1; clone size: .
CDR3 protein: CAWSPLLGSQETQYF; CDR3 DNA: TGTGCCTGGAGTCCTTTACTAGGGAGTCAAGAGACCCAGTACTTC; V gene: TRBV30; J gene: TRBJ2-5; D gene: .; clone size: .
CDR3 protein: CASSSPRDRGNTRANVLTF; CDR3 DNA: TGCGCCAGCAGCTCGCCCCGGGACAGGGGAAATACTCGGGCCAACGTCCTGACTTTC; V gene: TRBV5-1; J gene: TRBJ2-6; D gene: TRBD1; clone size: .
CDR3 protein: CASSLSRPSGRGEQYF; CDR3 DNA: TGTGCCAGCAGTTTATCGAGACCTAGCGGGAGAGGCGAGCAGTACTTC; V gene: TRBV27; J gene: TRBJ2-7; D gene: TRBD2; clone size: .
CDR3 protein: CACSSGSTDTQYF; CDR3 DNA: TGTGCCTGCTCCAGCGGGAGCACAGATACGCAGTATTTT; V gene: TRBV24-1; J gene: TRBJ2-3; D gene: .; clone size: .
CDR3 protein: CASSLGLAGTNTGELFF; CDR3 DNA: TGTGCCAGCAGCTTGGGGCTAGCGGGGACAAACACCGGGGAGCTGTTTTTT; V gene: TRBV5-4; J gene: TRBJ2-2; D gene: TRBD2; clone size: .
CDR3 protein: CASSLEGGGAYNEQFF; CDR3 DNA: TGTGCCAGCAGCTTAGAAGGGGGGGGAGCCTACAATGAGCAGTTCTTC; V gene: TRBV11-3; J gene: TRBJ2-1; D gene: .; clone size: .
CDR3 protein: CAWAGTLFGEQYF; CDR3 DNA: TGTGCCTGGGCCGGTACCCTATTCGGCGAGCAGTACTTC; V gene: TRBV30; J gene: TRBJ2-7; D gene: .; clone size: .
CDR3 protein: CASSLMLASRDEQFF; CDR3 DNA: TGTGCCAGCAGTTTAATGCTAGCTTCTAGGGATGAGCAGTTCTTC; V gene: TRBV27; J gene: TRBJ2-1; D gene: .; clone size: .
CDR3 protein: CAIGPGQRNIQYF; CDR3 DNA: TGTGCCATCGGACCGGGACAGAGGAACATTCAGTACTTC; V gene: TRBV24-1; J gene: TRBJ2-4; D gene: TRBD1; clone size: .
CDR3 protein: CASSLTGLNSNQPQHF; CDR3 DNA: TGTGCCAGCAGCCTAACAGGGCTCAATAGCAATCAGCCCCAGCATTTT; V gene: TRBV16; J gene: TRBJ1-5; D gene: .; clone size: .